This T cell receptor (beta chain) emerged from a study of response to subunit inactivated influenza vaccine. MiXCR, run by TCRdb on the RT-PCR reads, gives a single entry per CDR3 protein. The sample carries hundreds of thousands of distinct CDR3 sequences, 12% to 15% recorded once. The trim removed 6 bases at V and 4 bases at J, leaving 8 bases unmatched. The CDR3 is 14 amino acids. The germline V gene has CDR1 MNHNS and CDR2 SASEGT. V gene TRBV6-1 combines with J gene TRBJ1-2; TRBD1 aligns across 7 bases. The specimen comprised PBMCs from blood, sampled 14 days before vaccination. The TCR originated in a man in his fifties who received an inactivated influenza vaccine. Here the CDR3 reads CASRAPTGLYGYTF. The DNA of the CDR3 is TGTGCCAGCAGAGCCCCGACAGGGCTCTATGGCTACACCTTC.